The clone carrying this T cell receptor beta chain was found a few times. As yet, its antigen is unknown. The V end lost 5 bases, the J end lost 8 bases, and 6 bases lay between the germline ends. The CDR3 runs 10 residues. From germline, CDR1 is SEHNR and CDR2 FQNEAQ (reference sequence). The sample comes from a study of T cell responses to AZD1222 COVID-19 vaccine. Study-wide findings and caveats: Two AZD1222 administrations were followed by greater Spike-specific TCR breadth and depth. Females outnumbered males among donors, who were mostly white British; clonal diversity was possibly underestimated.

Profiled with immunoSEQ multiplex PCR; TCRdb holds only in-frame clones, not every one. The sample carries about 69,000 clones, 70% to 90% recorded once. Here the sequenced sample was peripheral blood, taken 28 days after the second AZD1222 dose. The gene calls are TRBV7-9 and TRBJ1-1; D uncertain. This TCR derives from an adult who received the AZD1222 COVID-19 vaccine. In nucleotides, the CDR3 is TGTGCCAGCAGCCCGTGGGAAGCTTTCTTT. Its protein product is CASSPWEAFF. Combining the CDR3 with reference TRBV7-9 and TRBJ1-1 gives the whole variable domain DTGVSQNPRHKITKRGQNVTFRCDPISEHNRLYWYRQTLGQGPEFLTYFQNEAQLEKSRLLSDRFSAERPKGSFSTLEIQRTEQGDSAMYLCASSPWEAFFGQGTRLTVV.